The 20 T cell receptor beta chains presented below share a single source sample, sequenced in a study of cytomegalovirus exposure and HLA in healthy donors. Profiled with immunoSEQ multiplex PCR; TCRdb holds only in-frame clones, not every one. This sample has over 150,000 clones, with nearly 90% found just once. Source material: PBMCs. The receptors come from a man aged 18 to 30 in good health and CMV-seropositive.

The chain has TRBV19 and TRBJ1-2; TRBD1 agrees at 7 bases. Losses at the gene ends were 4 bases for V and 1 base for J; bases not matched to a gene: 6. The germline gives CDR1 LNHDA, CDR2 SQIVND (reference sequence). This CDR3 is built from 15 residues. CDR3 nucleotide sequence: TGTGCCAGTAGTACGGGGACAGCTTTTAACTATGGCTACACCTTC. This sequence encodes CASSTGTAFNYGYTF.

V is TRBV7-9 and J is TRBJ2-3; 7 bases are shared with TRBD2. Germline V lookup: CDR1 SEHNR, CDR2 FQNEAQ (reference sequence). The J segment lost 0 bases and the V segment lost 5 bases, leaving 8 bases of the junction unmatched. This CDR3 has 16 amino acids. The CDR3 region is CASSAPRDYSTDTQYF. The CDR3 DNA reads as TGTGCCAGCAGCGCACCCCGGGACTACAGCACAGATACGCAGTATTTT.

The chain couples TRBV7-2 to TRBJ2-2; D gene uncertain. This CDR3 is built from 14 residues. V lost 0 bases, J lost 6 bases, and 8 bases lay in between. Germline loops: CDR1 SGHTA, CDR2 FQGNSA. Written as DNA, the CDR3 is TGTGCCAGCAGCTTAGCACAGTACGCCGGGGAGCTGTTTTTT. Protein: CASSLAQYAGELFF.

V usage is TRBV28 and J usage is TRBJ2-3; perhaps TRBD2 as D (5 bases). Germline V CDR1 and CDR2: MDHEN, SYDVKM. The CDR3 covers 15 residues. Trimming removed 4 bases from V and 5 bases from J, with 16 bases in between. CDR3 nucleotide sequence: TGTGCCAGCAGTTCGAACGGGAAGCGGAGAGATACGCAGTATTTT. This sequence encodes CASSSNGKRRDTQYF.

This sequence joins TRBV27 and TRBJ2-1, with D possibly being TRBD2 (7 bases). Germline CDR1 and CDR2: MNHEY and SMNVEV (reference sequence). V was clipped by 5 bases and J by 2 bases, with 25 bases between them. The CDR3 extends over 19 amino acids. The CDR3 region is CASSSTGGLRAPTYNEQFF. The DNA of the CDR3 is TGTGCCAGCAGTAGCACGGGGGGCTTACGGGCCCCCACCTACAATGAGCAGTTCTTC.

CDR3 amino acids: CASSYQGPPYEQYF. The CDR3 DNA is TGTGCCAGCAGTTATCAGGGGCCGCCCTACGAGCAGTACTTC. The chain couples TRBV6-5 to TRBJ2-7, with D possibly TRBD1 on 6 matching bases. V lost 3 bases and J lost 2, with 11 bases in between. Germline V gene lookup returns CDR1 MNHEY and CDR2 SVGAGI. This CDR3 region has 14 residues.

This clone was seen a single time. The chain couples TRBV15 to TRBJ2-3; 7 bases line up with TRBD2. Germline V gives CDR1 LNHNV, CDR2 YYDKDF (reference sequence). Trimming removed 6 bases from V and 0 bases from J; junction bases left unmatched: 3. This CDR3 is built from 14 residues. CDR3 residues: CATRSSGSTDTQYF. CDR3 in DNA: TGTGCCACCAGGTCTAGCGGAAGCACAGATACGCAGTATTTT.

CDR3 coding DNA: TGTGCCAGCAGTTTAACAGGGGGCAACACTGAAGCTTTCTTT. Amino acids: CASSLTGGNTEAFF. The rearrangement links TRBV27 to TRBJ1-1, with 9 bases identical to TRBD1. CDR1 is MNHEY, CDR2 SMNVEV, per germline (reference sequence). The CDR3 is 14 residues long. The junction had 0 bases not matched to a gene; V was cut back by 2 bases and J by 2 bases.

V usage is TRBV7-6 and J usage is TRBJ2-7, with 9 bases fitting TRBD2. CDR1 and CDR2 (germline): SGHVS, FNYEAQ. Unmatched junction bases numbered 12, after V lost 5 bases and J lost 4 bases. The CDR3 has 16 amino acids. CDR3: CASSPGGGRGIYEQYF. The CDR3 bases are TGTGCCAGCAGCCCTGGAGGCGGGAGGGGTATTTACGAGCAGTACTTC.

This clone was detected a few times. V and J are TRBV6-5 and TRBJ2-7; TRBD2 might be the D (6 bases). CDR1 and CDR2 (germline): MNHEY, SVGAGI. Trimming pared 4 bases from V and 2 bases from J, leaving 12 bases between. This CDR3 is built from 14 residues. The CDR3 protein is CASSSPSDTYEQYF. The DNA for the CDR3 is TGTGCCAGCAGTTCCCCTAGCGACACCTACGAGCAGTACTTC.

With regard to this clone: The same CDR3 arises from other DNA sequences in this sample as well. The rearrangement joins TRBV9 to TRBJ2-5; D perhaps matches TRBD1 (6 bases). Germline-derived CDR1 and CDR2 are SGDLS and YYNGEE. V was pared by 0 bases and J by 5 bases, with 8 bases between. The CDR3 runs to 13 residues. The CDR3 DNA follows: TGTGCCAGCAGCGTAGGACAGGAGGAGACCCAGTACTTC. This translates into CASSVGQEETQYF.

This chain joins TRBV6-1 and TRBJ2-5; 7 bases are shared with TRBD1. The germline CDR1 and CDR2 sequences are MNHNS and SASEGT. J lost 0 bases, V lost 6 bases, and 7 bases had no gene match. The CDR3 is 15 amino acids. Written as DNA, the CDR3 is TGTGCCAGCAGCCGGGGACAGACGTACCAAGAGACCCAGTACTTC. This encodes CASSRGQTYQETQYF.

CDR3 in amino acids: CASSRGGTYGYTF. CDR3 coding DNA: TGTGCCAGTAGTAGGGGGGGAACCTATGGCTACACCTTC. The rearrangement links TRBV19 to TRBJ1-2; perhaps TRBD1 as D (5 bases). This CDR3 spans 13 amino acids. CDR1 and CDR2 (germline): LNHDA, SQIVND (reference sequence). V lost 4 bases, J lost 4 bases, and 10 bases lay in between.

Worth noting for this clone: Relative to the germline gene, one junction end is altered; a read error may explain this. The chain employs TRBV19 and TRBJ2-1; 8 bases are shared with TRBD1. In germline, CDR1 is LNHDA, CDR2 SQIVND (reference sequence). The CDR3 contains 11 residues. The DNA for the CDR3 is TGTGCCAGTAGTGAATCGACAGGGGTGGTCTTC. Protein product: CASSESTGVVF.

This chain joins TRBV29-1 and TRBJ1-1, with D possibly matching TRBD1 (6 bases). Trimming stripped 5 bases from V and 2 bases from J, with 15 bases between. Germline V gene data show CDR1 as SQVTM and CDR2 as ANQGSEA. This CDR3 region has 14 residues. Here the CDR3 DNA reads TGCAGCGTTCTCCAGGGGTTCAGAAACACTGAAGCTTTCTTT. Encoded protein: CSVLQGFRNTEAFF.

The chain uses TRBV5-6 and TRBJ2-2, with 10 bases matching TRBD2. CDR1 and CDR2 from the germline V gene are SGHDT and YYEEEE. The CDR3 is 16 amino acids. J lost 0 bases, V lost 4 bases, and 3 bases had no gene match. The CDR3 DNA sequence: TGTGCCAGCAGCCCTGGACTAGCGGCGAACACCGGGGAGCTGTTTTTT. Residues: CASSPGLAANTGELFF.

The chain is built from TRBV5-6 and TRBJ1-5, with D perhaps TRBD1 (6 bases). Trimming took 1 base from V and 6 from J, leaving 11 bases between them. This CDR3 spans 14 amino acids. Germline V gene data show CDR1 as SGHDT and CDR2 as YYEEEE. CDR3 amino acids: CASSLRQGLQPQHF. In nucleotides, the CDR3 is TGTGCCAGCAGCTTGAGGCAGGGGCTTCAGCCCCAGCATTTT.

The V and J genes are TRBV2 and TRBJ2-5, with TRBD2 matching 13 bases. The CDR3 totals 14 residues. V gave up 4 bases and J gave up 4 bases; unmatched junction bases: 0. Germline loops: CDR1 SNHLY, CDR2 FYNNEI. The CDR3 nucleotides read TGTGCCAGCAGTGGACTAGCGGGAGGAGAGACCCAGTACTTC. Amino acids: CASSGLAGGETQYF.

The J gene is TRBJ2-7, the V gene TRBV27; 10 bases align to TRBD2. The CDR3 is 14 amino acids. The V segment lost 3 bases and the J segment 5 bases; nucleotides outside the gene matches: 4. CDR1 and CDR2 from the germline V gene are MNHEY and SMNVEV (reference sequence). In DNA form, the CDR3 reads TGTGCCAGCAGTTTGAGGACTAGCGGCCACGAGCAGTACTTC. Encoded protein: CASSLRTSGHEQYF.

The table lists this clone with a few counts. The chain joins TRBV6-6 to TRBJ1-2; D call uncertain. The CDR3 is made up of 11 amino acids. Germline V gene sequence: CDR1 MNHNY, CDR2 SVGAGI (reference sequence). Between the trimmed V and J ends, which lost 6 bases and 4 bases, there was a span of 6 bases. In DNA, the CDR3 is TGTGCCAGCAGCCCCTTCTATGGCTACACCTTC. Residues: CASSPFYGYTF.